These T cell receptor beta chains were read from a single sample in a study of shared clonotypes between healthy human individuals. Only in-frame clones appear in the TCRdb table, and some are missing; sequencing was by immunoSEQ multiplex PCR. Of over 950,000 clones in the sample, 60% to 85% are singletons; the top ten hold 0.85% to 1%. The sequenced sample consisted of memory CD4+ T cells from PBMCs. These receptors originate from a man aged 18 to 30 in good health. Some clones in this sample may be carry-over from other donors' samples. Both conserved end residues are part of each CDR3. The D gene is left open where the match is weak. For some rows the clone size is stated as once, few or many, or as a class when expanded; others skip it.

D gene	V gene	clone size	J gene	CDR3 protein	CDR3 DNA
-	TRBV5-1	-	TRBJ2-1	CASSFTTYNEQFF	TGCGCCAGCAGCTTTACGACATACAATGAGCAGTTCTTC
-	TRBV28	-	TRBJ1-5	CASSFRYSNQPQHF	TGTGCCAGCAGTTTCAGGTATAGCAATCAGCCCCAGCATTTT
-	TRBV6-4	once	TRBJ2-7	CASSGRGGEIGYEQYF	TGTGCCAGCAGTGGTAGGGGTGGGGAAATAGGCTACGAGCAGTACTTC
TRBD1	TRBV27	few	TRBJ1-2	CASRVAGGYGYTF	TGTGCCAGCAGGGTGGCAGGGGGCTATGGCTACACCTTC
-	TRBV27	once	TRBJ2-4	CASSLLAGRKLQYF	TGTGCCAGCAGTCTGCTCGCAGGACGGAAACTTCAGTACTTC
-	TRBV6-6	once	TRBJ2-5	CASRLPQIETQYF	TGTGCCAGCAGACTGCCACAGATAGAGACCCAGTACTTC
-	TRBV29-1	-	TRBJ1-2	CSGDGGQGYTF	TGCAGCGGCGATGGGGGGCAAGGCTACACCTTC
-	TRBV5-1	-	TRBJ2-1	CASSPERNEQFF	TGCGCCAGCAGCCCCGAACGCAATGAGCAGTTCTTC
-	TRBV6-1	-	TRBJ1-4	CASSPLTGYDEKLFF	TGTGCCAGCAGTCCTTTAACGGGGTATGATGAAAAACTGTTTTTT
TRBD1	TRBV2	-	TRBJ1-1	CASKDRGNTEAFF	TGTGCCAGCAAGGACAGGGGGAACACTGAAGCTTTCTTT
TRBD1	TRBV28	once	TRBJ1-1	CASSARQGRGTEAFF	TGTGCCAGCAGTGCTCGACAGGGAAGGGGCACTGAAGCTTTCTTT
-	TRBV5-6	-	TRBJ2-3	CASSPRWGLGTDTQYF	TGTGCCAGCAGCCCCCGTTGGGGCCTCGGCACAGATACGCAGTATTTT
-	TRBV19	-	TRBJ2-2	CASSIAGLNTGELFF	TGTGCCAGTAGTATCGCCGGACTGAACACCGGGGAGCTGTTTTTT
-	TRBV18	-	TRBJ2-2	CASSPGFFTGELFF	TGTGCCAGCTCACCAGGGTTTTTCACCGGGGAGCTGTTTTTT
-	TRBV30	-	TRBJ1-1	CAWSPMGRNTEAFF	TGTGCCTGGTCCCCGATGGGGAGAAACACTGAAGCTTTCTTT
TRBD1	TRBV2	-	TRBJ2-5	CASSPRTGEETQYF	TGTGCCAGCAGCCCCCGGACAGGGGAAGAGACCCAGTACTTC